The text below deals with one T cell receptor beta chain. Through Arm-PCR of CDR3 regions and iRepertoire HTBI primers, TCR beta libraries were built. MiXCR, run by TCRdb on the multiplex PCR reads, gives a single entry per CDR3 protein. The sample holds approximately 400,000 distinct CDR3 sequences, approximately 16% seen once. Per germline, CDR1 DFQATT and CDR2 SNEGSKA (reference sequence). V dropped 5 bases and J dropped 6; count of bases not matched to a gene: 8. The CDR3 is made up of 15 amino acids. This sample is part of a study of regulatory T cells in long-lasting Graves disease. As to time point: newly diagnosed GD, antithyroid drugs for less than 3 months. Preparation of the TCR library used RNA extracted from PBMCs. These same data were also listed under a study on T cells in Graves' hyperthyroidism and ophthalmopathy.

The rearrangement links TRBV20-1 to TRBJ1-5, with TRBD1 matching over 12 bases. The sequence came from a woman aged 40 to 50 with Graves disease. The starting material was peripheral blood mononuclear cells (PBMCs), obtained at new diagnosis, from a patient treated with antithyroid drugs. CDR3 coding DNA: TGCAGTGCTCGATCCGGGACAGGGGGCAGTCAGCCCCAGCATTTT. It encodes CSARSGTGGSQPQHF.